This T cell receptor (beta chain) is drawn from a study of Ad26.COV2.S vaccination and SARS-CoV-2 variants. General study results and limits: Vaccinees and placebo recipients showed similar non-spike TCR breadth.

V gave up 4 bases and J gave up 5 bases, with 30 bases separating them. Germline loops: CDR1 SGHKS, CDR2 YYEKEE (reference sequence). This CDR3 has 19 residues. Comment on this clone: Its specificity is unknown.

Data came from immunoSEQ multiplex PCR; TCRdb stores just in-frame clones and leaves some out. The data contain about 350,000 clones, around 83% of them singletons. The treatment is: some 19 received Ad26.COV2.S at low or high dose, single or two shots; 5 received placebo; per-sample allocation not given. Sampling took place 63 days after the first vaccine or placebo injection. The genes are TRBV5-5 and TRBJ1-2; D remains unclear. This receptor was obtained from a person aged 18-60 years who received the Ad26.COV2.S COVID-19 vaccine or a placebo. Source: peripheral blood, taken in a trial of Ad26.COV2.S vaccine versus placebo. The CDR3 sequence: CASSLTRPGAVGVPYGYTF. DNA for the CDR3: TGTGCCAGCAGCCTAACCCGACCTGGCGCCGTGGGAGTCCCGTATGGCTACACCTTC.